The 4 T cell receptor beta chains below come from one sample, sequenced in a study of blood T cell repertoires in COVID-19. Sequencing was performed with immunoSEQ multiplex PCR; in TCRdb, only in-frame clones are kept and a portion is missing. The table has about 130,000 clones, around 89% seen once; the top ten hold less than 5.5%. Material: peripheral blood. The receptors shown here come from a man aged 55 to 70 with COVID-19, enrolled during active disease.

This clone was seen a few times. The rearrangement uses TRBV3-1 (or the pseudogene TRBV3-2) and TRBJ1-2; 8 bases line up with TRBD1. The CDR3 runs to 15 residues. With V trimmed by 3 bases and J by 7 bases, 10 bases remained unmatched. The germline V gene encodes CDR1 LGHDT and CDR2 YNNKEL (reference sequence). Written as DNA, the CDR3 is TGTGCCAGCAGCCAGCGGGACAGGCCCGTCGTTGGCTACACCTTC. Amino acid sequence: CASSQRDRPVVGYTF.

The chain links TRBV11-2 to TRBJ1-2; D perhaps matches TRBD1 (5 bases). Germline V gives CDR1 SGHAT, CDR2 FQNNGV. The CDR3 extends over 15 amino acids. The V end was cut by 2 bases, the J end by 6 bases, with 16 bases between. The CDR3 region is CASSLTRVTMDGYTF. The CDR3 nucleotides are TGTGCCAGCAGCTTAACCAGGGTCACTATGGATGGCTACACCTTC.

The rearrangement links TRBV6-6 to TRBJ2-5; 14 bases fit TRBD2. The CDR3 has 15 residues. The germline gives CDR1 MNHNY, CDR2 SVGAGI (reference sequence). V lost 6 bases and J lost 6; bases outside the gene matches: 6. As DNA, the CDR3 is TGTGCCAGCAGCCTGGGACTAGCGGGGGTCCAGACCCAGTACTTC. Translation: CASSLGLAGVQTQYF.

The gene calls are TRBV28 and TRBJ2-7; D call uncertain. The CDR3 is 13 amino acids. Trimming left V 3 bases short and J 2 bases short, with 8 bases between. Germline loops: CDR1 MDHEN, CDR2 SYDVKM. The CDR3 nucleotides read TGTGCCAGCAGTTTCGAGAACCCCTACGAGCAGTACTTC. Amino acids: CASSFENPYEQYF. Variable domain in full (rest from reference TRBV28 and TRBJ2-7): DVKVTQSSRYLVKRTGEKVFLECVQDMDHENMFWYRQDPGLGLRLIYFSYDVKMKEKGDIPEGYSVSREKKERFSLILESASTNQTSMYLCASSFENPYEQYFGPGTRLTVT.